Here is one TCR beta chain with its context. This sample is drawn from a study of blood T cell repertoires in COVID-19. Germline CDR1 reads MNHEY; CDR2 reads SMNVEV (reference sequence). V shed 0 bases and J shed 4 bases, with 7 bases lying between them. CDR3 length equals 13 residues. Measured with immunoSEQ multiplex PCR; TCRdb has only the in-frame clones, and not every one. The top ten hold about 1.7% of the sample, which has more than 300,000 clones, roughly 82% seen once. Sequencing used peripheral blood. This clonotype was obtained from a woman between 45 and 65 years old with acute or convalescent COVID-19. This chain links TRBV27 with TRBJ2-7, with a weak D call TRBD2 (5 bases). The CDR3: CASSLSGDYEQYF. CDR3 nucleotides: TGTGCCAGCAGTTTATCCGGGGATTACGAGCAGTACTTC.